These T cell receptor beta chains were read from a single sample in a study of regulatory T cells in long-lasting Graves disease. TCRdb reprocessed the multiplex PCR reads with MiXCR, giving one entry per CDR3 protein. The sample records hundreds of thousands of distinct CDR3 sequences, about 13% being singletons. The data were also submitted as part of a second study, on T cells in Graves' hyperthyroidism and ophthalmopathy.

The specimen comprised peripheral blood mononuclear cells (PBMCs), sampled at new diagnosis, from a patient treated with antithyroid drugs. These receptors all stem from a man in his thirties or forties with Graves disease. The CDR3 runs from the conserved cysteine through the conserved F or W. The D gene is left open where the match is weak. The size field is filled for only some rows; it gives once, few, many or a size class.

TRBJ2-1,TRBV20-1,NA,NA,TGCAGTGCTCTACCTTTATGGGGGGAAATCGACAATGAGCAGTTCTTC,CSALPLWGEIDNEQFF
TRBJ2-1,TRBV7-2,many,NA,TGTGCCAGCAGCTTAGTCTTCGACAATGAGCAGTTCTTC,CASSLVFDNEQFF
TRBJ2-7,TRBV12-3/TRBV12-4,many,NA,TGTGCCAGCAGTTTAGGGGGGCTAGCGTTGACCTACGAGCAGTACTTC,CASSLGGLALTYEQYF
TRBJ2-3,TRBV7-2,few,TRBD2,TGTGCCAGCGGCTTAAAGGCGGGAGGGGTGGATACGCAGTATTTT,CASGLKAGGVDTQYF
TRBJ1-4,TRBV14,NA,TRBD1,TGTGCCAGCAGCCAAGATTGGGACAGCGACCATGAAAAACTGTTTTTT,CASSQDWDSDHEKLFF
TRBJ2-7,TRBV4-1,NA,NA,TGCGCCAGCAGCCAAGATTTAGTTAAGTACGAGCAGTACTTC,CASSQDLVKYEQYF
TRBJ1-2,TRBV5-1,many,TRBD1,TGCGCCAGCAGCTTGACGGGGACAGACTTCTATGGCTACACCTTC,CASSLTGTDFYGYTF
TRBJ1-2,TRBV11-2,NA,NA,TGTGCCAGCAGCGTAACAGTTTCCTATGGCTACACCTTC,CASSVTVSYGYTF
TRBJ2-3,TRBV7-9,NA,NA,TGCGCCAGCAGCTTTACGCCCTCAAGCACAGATACGCAGTATTTT,CASSFTPSSTDTQYF
TRBJ2-5,TRBV10-2,NA,NA,TGCGCCAGCAGTGAAGTGATCGAGACCCAGTACTTC,CASSEVIETQYF
TRBJ1-1,TRBV19,few,TRBD1,TGTGCCAGCACCGACAGGGACGAAGCTTTCTTT,CASTDRDEAFF
TRBJ2-7,TRBV27,many,TRBD2,TGTGCCAGCAGTCTCGGGACTAGCGGGAGAATCGAGCAGTACTTC,CASSLGTSGRIEQYF
TRBJ1-2,TRBV2,once,NA,TGTGCCAGCAGTGATCCAGGGCTAAACTATGGCTACACCTTC,CASSDPGLNYGYTF
TRBJ1-1,TRBV12-3/TRBV12-4,many,NA,TGTGCCAGCAGAGGGGACAAGCGGTGGACTGAAGCTTTCTTT,CASRGDKRWTEAFF
TRBJ1-5,TRBV19,few,NA,TGTGCCAGTAGTATCCAACAGGGCGGCAATCAGCCCCGGCATTTT,CASSIQQGGNQPRHF
TRBJ2-7,TRBV7-2,NA,NA,TGTGCCAGCAGCTTCCCTGGCAGTGAGCAGCACTTC,CASSFPGSEQHF
TRBJ2-3,TRBV2,many,TRBD1,TGTGCCAGCACCACATTGACAGGGCGCACAGATACGCAGTATTTT,CASTTLTGRTDTQYF
TRBJ2-7,TRBV5-1,NA,NA,TGCGCCAGCAGCTTGATTCTAGCAGCCCACTACGAGCAGTACTTC,CASSLILAAHYEQYF
TRBJ2-7,TRBV6-1,NA,TRBD2,TGTGCCAGCAGCCCCTCGGGACTAGCTCCCTCCTACGAGCAGTACTTC,CASSPSGLAPSYEQYF
TRBJ1-4,TRBV29-1,NA,NA,TGCAGCGTTGAAGAGGGGGTGGGGGGAAGGCATGAAAAACTGTTTTTT,CSVEEGVGGRHEKLFF
TRBJ1-1,TRBV9,many,NA,TGTGCCAGCAGCGTAGGAGGCGACGGCACTGAAGCTTTCTTT,CASSVGGDGTEAFF
TRBJ2-7,TRBV11-2,many,NA,TGTGCCAGCAGCTTAGGAAGGGGGGGGGCAAACGAGCAGTACTTC,CASSLGRGGANEQYF
TRBJ2-3,TRBV7-8,many,NA,TGTGCCAGCAGACCGTTGGGGGGTCGAGATACGCAGTATTTT,CASRPLGGRDTQYF
TRBJ2-5,TRBV7-8,many,NA,TGTGCCAGCAGCTTAGATCCCGGTCAAGAGACCCAGTACTTC,CASSLDPGQETQYF
TRBJ2-6,TRBV29-1,many,TRBD1,TGCAGCGTTGGGACAGGGGGTACTGGGGCCAACGTCCTGACTTTC,CSVGTGGTGANVLTF
TRBJ2-7,TRBV20-1,many,TRBD1,TGCAGTGCCGAACCCAATTCCGGGACAGACGACGAGCAGTACTTC,CSAEPNSGTDDEQYF
TRBJ2-1,TRBV7-2,many,NA,TGTGCCAGCAGTTTACCCGCCTACAATGAGCAGTTCTTC,CASSLPAYNEQFF
TRBJ2-7,TRBV12-5,NA,NA,TGTGCTAGTGGTTACGCGGATTCTGGGACGTTGGAGCAGTACTTC,CASGYADSGTLEQYF
TRBJ1-2,TRBV20-1,many,NA,TGCAGTGCTAGAGATCTCGGGAATGGCTACACCTTC,CSARDLGNGYTF
TRBJ2-1,TRBV12-3/TRBV12-4,many,TRBD2,TGTGCCAGCGCCGGGGGGGGAGATGAGCAGTTCTTC,CASAGGGDEQFF
TRBJ2-7,TRBV19,NA,TRBD2,TGTGCCAGTAGTATCGGGGGGGTCTACGAGCAGTACTTC,CASSIGGVYEQYF
TRBJ2-7,TRBV9,many,NA,TGTGCCAGCAGCGTACTCGGCCTCGACGAGCAGTACTTC,CASSVLGLDEQYF
TRBJ2-7,TRBV7-6,many,TRBD2,TGTGCCAGCAGCTTAGCGGGAGGGAGGGACGAGCAGTACTTC,CASSLAGGRDEQYF
TRBJ2-2,TRBV29-1,many,TRBD1,TGCAGCGTTGATGGACAGGGTGCGGCCGGGGAGCTGTTTTTT,CSVDGQGAAGELFF
TRBJ2-2,TRBV27,NA,TRBD2,TGTGCCAGCAGTTTACTAGCGGGAGCCAAATCTTCCACCGGGGAGCTGTTTTTT,CASSLLAGAKSSTGELFF
TRBJ2-2,TRBV7-9,NA,NA,TGTGCCAGCAGCCGTACTAGATCCGCCGGGGAGCTGTTTTTT,CASSRTRSAGELFF
TRBJ2-7,TRBV10-3,NA,NA,TGTGCCATCAGTGATGTGGGGGAGCAGTACTTC,CAISDVGEQYF
TRBJ2-3,TRBV28,NA,TRBD2,TGTGCCAGCAGTTCAGGACTAGCGGGATGGGATACGCAGTATTTT,CASSSGLAGWDTQYF